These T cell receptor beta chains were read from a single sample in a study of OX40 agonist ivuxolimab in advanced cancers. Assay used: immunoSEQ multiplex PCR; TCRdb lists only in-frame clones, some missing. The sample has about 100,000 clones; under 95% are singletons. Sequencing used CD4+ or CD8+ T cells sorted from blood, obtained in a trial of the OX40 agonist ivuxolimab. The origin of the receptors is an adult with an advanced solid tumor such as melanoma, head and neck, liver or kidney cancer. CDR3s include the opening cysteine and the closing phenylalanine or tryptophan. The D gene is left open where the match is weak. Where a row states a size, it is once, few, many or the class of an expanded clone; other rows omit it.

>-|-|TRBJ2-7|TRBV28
TGTGCCAGCAGTTGGGCCTCGGATGGGGAGCAGTACTTC
CASSWASDGEQYF
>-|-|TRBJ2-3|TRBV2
TGTGCCAGCAGTGAAGCGCCCGAGGCGGCGCAGTATTTT
CASSEAPEAAQYF
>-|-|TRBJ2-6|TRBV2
TGTGCCAGCACCGGGGGGCCTGGGGCCAACGTCCTGACTTTC
CASTGGPGANVLTF
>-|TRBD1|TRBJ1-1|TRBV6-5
TGTGCCAGCGGCCGGACAGGGATGAACACTGAAGCTTTCTTT
CASGRTGMNTEAFF
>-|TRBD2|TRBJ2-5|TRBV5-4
TGTGCCAGCAGCCACCCGGGACTAGATAGAGAGACCCAGTACTTC
CASSHPGLDRETQYF
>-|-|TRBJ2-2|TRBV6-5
TGTGCCAGCACCATCGGGACTCTCCCTCCCGGGGAGCTGTTTTTT
CASTIGTLPPGELFF
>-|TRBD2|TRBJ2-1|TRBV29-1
TGCAGCGCCCGAGCGGGAGTGGACTACAATGAGCAGTTCTTC
CSARAGVDYNEQFF
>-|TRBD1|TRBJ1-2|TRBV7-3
TGTGCCAGCAGCCGACAGGGCGGCTATGGCTACACCTTC
CASSRQGGYGYTF
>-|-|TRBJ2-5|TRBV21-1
TGTGCCAGCAGCAAGTGGCTGTGTGAGACCCAGTACTTC
CASSKWLCETQYF
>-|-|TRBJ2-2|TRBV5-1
TGCGCCAGCAGCTTGGGGGGGACTTCCAACACCGGGGAGCTGTTTTTT
CASSLGGTSNTGELFF
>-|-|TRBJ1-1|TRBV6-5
TGTGCCAGCAGCGGCCCGGGGTCGAACACTGAAGCTTTCTTT
CASSGPGSNTEAFF
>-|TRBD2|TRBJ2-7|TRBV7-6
TGTGCCAGCAGCTTAGACGAACTAGCGGGAAGGGGGGAGCAGTACTTC
CASSLDELAGRGEQYF
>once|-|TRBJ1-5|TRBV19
TGTGCCAGTACTTTGGGGGGCAGCGGACAGCCCCAGCATTTT
CASTLGGSGQPQHF
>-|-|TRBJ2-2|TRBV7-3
TGTGCCAGCAGTCTAACCCCGACCGGGGAGCTGTTTTTT
CASSLTPTGELFF
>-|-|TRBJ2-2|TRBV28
TGTGCCAGCAGTTTACGGGGGGAGCTGTTTTTT
CASSLRGELFF
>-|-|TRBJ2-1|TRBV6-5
TGTGCCAGCACTCGGGGAAATGAGCAGTTCTTC
CASTRGNEQFF
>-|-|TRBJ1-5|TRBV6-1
TGTGCCAGCACTCAGGGAGACAATCAGCCCCAGCATTTT
CASTQGDNQPQHF
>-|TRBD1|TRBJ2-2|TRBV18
TGTGCCAGCTCTCTAGACAGGGCCAGCGGCGGGGAGCTGTTTTTT
CASSLDRASGGELFF
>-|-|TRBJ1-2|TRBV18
TGTGCCAGCTCTCTGGGGCCACCCCAGGTTTCTAACTATGGCTACACCTTC
CASSLGPPQVSNYGYTF
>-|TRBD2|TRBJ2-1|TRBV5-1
TGCGCCAGCAGCTTGGTCAGCGCGGGGGGGCCAAATGAGCAGTTCTTC
CASSLVSAGGPNEQFF
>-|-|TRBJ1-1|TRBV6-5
TGTGCCAGCAGTTTACAGGGAGTGGGGAACACTGAAGCTTTCTTT
CASSLQGVGNTEAFF
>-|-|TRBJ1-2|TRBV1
TGCACCAGCAGCCAAGATGTGGTCTTAAGGGACAGATCTAACTATGGCTACACCTTC
CTSSQDVVLRDRSNYGYTF
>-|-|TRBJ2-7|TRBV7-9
TGTGCCAGCAGCTTAGCGGGGGCCGCGGCGGGCGAGCAGTACTTC
CASSLAGAAAGEQYF
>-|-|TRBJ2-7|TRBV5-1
TGCGCCAGCAGCTTGACAGGGGGGGCTTACGAGCAGTACTTC
CASSLTGGAYEQYF
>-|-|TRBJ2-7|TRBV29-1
TGCAGCGTTGGGGCAGGGGCCTACGAGCAGTACTTC
CSVGAGAYEQYF
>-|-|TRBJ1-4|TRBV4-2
TGTGCCAGCAGCCCTACGGGCACTAATGAAAAACTGTTTTTT
CASSPTGTNEKLFF
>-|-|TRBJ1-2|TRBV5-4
TGTGCCAGCAGCTCAGAGGGGGGGGCAGGGAACCTGCGCACCTTC
CASSSEGGAGNLRTF
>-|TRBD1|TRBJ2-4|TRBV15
TGTGCCACCAGCAGCCAGACAGGGGCCCTGGACATTCAGTACTTC
CATSSQTGALDIQYF
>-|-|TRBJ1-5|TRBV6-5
TGTGCCAGCAGTTACTCCCCCCTAAGGGGCCAGCCCCAGCATTTT
CASSYSPLRGQPQHF
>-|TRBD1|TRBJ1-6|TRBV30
TGTGCCTGGAGTTACAGGGGATATAATTCACCCCTCCACTTT
CAWSYRGYNSPLHF
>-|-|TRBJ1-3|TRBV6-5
TGTGCCAGCAGTTCCGCTTACTCTGGAAACACCATATATTTT
CASSSAYSGNTIYF
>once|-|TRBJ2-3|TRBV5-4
TGTGCCAGCAGCTTAGACCTAAGCACAGATACGCAGTATTTT
CASSLDLSTDTQYF
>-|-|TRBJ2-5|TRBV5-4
TGTGCCAGCAGCTTGGAGTTAGCCTCAGAGACCCAGTACTTC
CASSLELASETQYF
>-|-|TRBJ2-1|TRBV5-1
TGCGCCAGCAGGGAGAGGCCTCTCGGCTACAATGAGCAGTTCTTC
CASRERPLGYNEQFF
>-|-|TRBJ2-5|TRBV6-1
TGTGCCAGCAGTGAATGGTTCATAGGGCAGGTCCAGAAGAAGACCCAGTACTTC
CASSEWFIGQVQKKTQYF
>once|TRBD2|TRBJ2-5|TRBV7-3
TGTGCCAGCAGCACTCGACTAGCGGGGGTCCCGGGAGGAGAGACCCAGTACTTC
CASSTRLAGVPGGETQYF
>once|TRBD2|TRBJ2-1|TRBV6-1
TGTGCCAGCAGTGCCCGGAGGGAGGGGCGCATCGATGAGCAGTTCTTC
CASSARREGRIDEQFF
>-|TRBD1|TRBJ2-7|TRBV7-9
TGTGCCAGCAGAACAGGGGGCTACGAGCAGTACTTC
CASRTGGYEQYF
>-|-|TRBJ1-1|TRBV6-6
TGTGCCAGCAGTTTCCAGGTGGGGACTGAAGCTTTCTTT
CASSFQVGTEAFF
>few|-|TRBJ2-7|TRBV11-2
TGTGCCAGCAGCGCGCAGGACTACGAGCAGTACTTC
CASSAQDYEQYF
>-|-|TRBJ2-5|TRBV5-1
TGCGCCAGCAGCTTTAGCGTCCTGGGAGAGACCCAGTACTTC
CASSFSVLGETQYF